Shown below are 18 T cell receptor beta chains from a single sample sequenced in a study of T cells in Graves' hyperthyroidism and ophthalmopathy. TCR beta CDR3 regions were amplified from RNA transcripts. The primer set for the first-round RT-PCR of the TCR CDR3 was HTBI. MiXCR, run by TCRdb on the multiplex PCR reads, gives a single entry per CDR3 protein. Of 250,000 to 350,000 distinct CDR3 sequences in the sample, 22% were seen once. The sample taken for sequencing was blood. The source of these receptors is a man aged 30 to 45 with Graves' ophthalmopathy.

The rearrangement uses TRBV5-1 and TRBJ2-7; TRBD2 matches at 10 bases. Trimming removed 2 bases from V and 7 bases from J; junction bases left unmatched: 9. The V gene's germline CDR1 is SGHRS and CDR2 YFSETQ. This CDR3 region has 15 residues. In DNA form, the CDR3 reads TGCGCCAGCAGCTTCGGGCTAGCGGGAGAAGGGGAGCAGTACTTC. It specifies CASSFGLAGEGEQYF. The full variable domain, with the rest looked up from reference TRBV5-1 and TRBJ2-7, is KAGVTQTPRYLIKTRGQQVTLSCSPISGHRSVSWYQQTPGQGLQFLFEYFSETQRNKGNFPGRFSGRQFSNSRSEMNVSTLELGDSALYLCASSFGLAGEGEQYFGPGTRLTVT.

This clonotype was seen a few times. V and J are TRBV29-1 and TRBJ2-5; 11 positions agree with TRBD2. Germline assignment: CDR1 SQVTM and CDR2 ANQGSEA. V dropped 0 bases and J dropped 5; count of bases not matched to a gene: 8. The CDR3 runs to 16 residues. CDR3 bases: TGCAGCGTTGAAGATGATATGGCTAGCGGGAGGGAGACCCAGTACTTC. Translation: CSVEDDMASGRETQYF.

This clonotype was observed many times. The chain links TRBV20-1 to TRBJ2-1; 13 positions match TRBD2. The CDR3 is 16 amino acids. The germline V gene has CDR1 DFQATT and CDR2 SNEGSKA (reference sequence). V was clipped by 5 bases and J by 4 bases; unmatched bases: 8. The CDR3 sequence: CSAPRTSGSRYNEQFF. CDR3 in DNA: TGCAGTGCTCCCCGGACTAGCGGGAGTCGATACAATGAGCAGTTCTTC.

This clonotype was counted only a few times. The chain recombines TRBV28 with TRBJ2-1, with a tentative D call TRBD2 (5 bases). The V gene's germline CDR1 is MDHEN and CDR2 SYDVKM. V dropped 6 bases and J dropped 5 bases, with 14 bases sitting between them. The CDR3 is 14 residues long. The CDR3 spells CASRLVSPHNEQFF. The CDR3 coding sequence is TGTGCCAGCAGACTAGTGTCCCCCCACAATGAGCAGTTCTTC.

This clonotype was observed a handful of times. This rearrangement joins TRBV11-2 to TRBJ2-1; D may be TRBD1 or TRBD2 (5 bases each). V lost 1 base and J lost 4, with 11 bases in between. The CDR3 runs to 15 residues. CDR1 and CDR2 (germline): SGHAT, FQNNGV. As DNA, the CDR3 is TGTGCCAGCAGCTTAGGGGGGAGCTTTTACAATGAGCAGTTCTTC. The encoded protein is CASSLGGSFYNEQFF.

J is TRBJ2-7 and V is TRBV20-1; the match to TRBD2 covers 8 bases. Germline values: CDR1 DFQATT, CDR2 SNEGSKA (reference sequence). The CDR3 is 14 amino acids. The junction had 10 bases not matched to a gene; V was cut back by 3 bases and J by 6 bases. CDR3 region: CSARDNGRGGEQYF. The CDR3 DNA reads as TGCAGTGCTAGGGATAACGGGAGGGGGGGCGAGCAGTACTTC.

This clonotype has just a few counts. This chain joins TRBV29-1 and TRBJ2-7; D gene unclear. Between the trimmed V and J ends, which lost 7 bases and 1 base, there was a span of 11 bases. From germline, CDR1 is SQVTM and CDR2 ANQGSEA. The length of the CDR3 is 12 residues. In nucleotides, the CDR3 is TGCAGCGGGTCCCGCGGTTCCTACGAGCAGTACTTC. Translating gives CSGSRGSYEQYF.

This clonotype was seen only a few times. This CDR3 is CASSLGTVRGQEAFF. CDR3 in DNA: TGTGCCAGCAGTTTAGGGACGGTGCGGGGACAAGAAGCTTTCTTT. The chain joins TRBV12-3 or TRBV12-4 to TRBJ1-1, with TRBD1 as a possible D gene (6 bases). The CDR3 is 15 amino acids. Trimming pared 1 base from V and 8 bases from J, leaving 17 bases between.

This clonotype was picked up a small number of times. The V and J genes are TRBV14 and TRBJ2-1; no reliable D call. Trimming took 0 bases from V and 0 from J, leaving 12 bases between them. The germline V gene encodes CDR1 SGHDN and CDR2 FVKESK. This CDR3 spans 17 amino acids. The CDR3 reads CASSQDLRPSSYNEQFF. CDR3 DNA: TGTGCCAGCAGCCAAGACTTAAGACCAAGCTCCTACAATGAGCAGTTCTTC. Variable domain in full (rest from reference TRBV14 and TRBJ2-1): EAGVTQFPSHSVIEKGQTVTLRCDPISGHDNLYWYRRVMGKEIKFLLHFVKESKQDESGMPNNRFLAERTGGTYSTLKVQPAELEDSGVYFCASSQDLRPSSYNEQFFGPGTRLTVL.

The V call is TRBV27, the J call TRBJ1-2; TRBD1 is a possible D gene (6 bases). This CDR3 spans 14 amino acids. Germline CDR1 is MNHEY and CDR2 is SMNVEV (reference sequence). The V gene lost 6 bases and the J gene lost 3 bases, with 14 bases spanning the gap. The DNA for the CDR3 is TGTGCCAGCAGCTCCTATAGACAGGACTATGGCTACACCTTC. This sequence encodes CASSSYRQDYGYTF.

This clonotype was seen a handful of times. The V gene is TRBV2, the J gene TRBJ1-2, with 8 bases fitting TRBD1. Germline V gives CDR1 SNHLY, CDR2 FYNNEI. V lost 7 bases, J lost 4 bases, and 11 bases stayed unmatched. The CDR3 is 15 amino acids. The CDR3 reads CASIIVQGESYGYTF. DNA for the CDR3: TGTGCCAGCATTATCGTACAGGGGGAGAGCTATGGCTACACCTTC.

This clonotype was observed a handful of times. This sequence joins TRBV15 and TRBJ1-2, with 7 bases that match TRBD1. Germline CDR1 is LNHNV and CDR2 is YYDKDF (reference sequence). This CDR3 spans 14 amino acids. The J segment lost 7 bases and the V segment lost 0 bases, leaving 5 bases of the junction unmatched. This CDR3 reads CATSRDHRGSGYTF. The CDR3 nucleotides are TGTGCCACCAGCAGAGATCACAGGGGTTCTGGCTACACCTTC. Supplemented by reference TRBV15 and TRBJ1-2, the full variable domain reads DAMVIQNPRYQVTQFGKPVTLSCSQTLNHNVMYWYQQKSSQAPKLLFHYYDKDFNNEADTPDNFQSRRPNTSFCFLDIRSPGLGDTAMYLCATSRDHRGSGYTFGSGTRLTVV.

This clonotype was seen once. No conserved phenylalanine or tryptophan is present at the end of the CDR3, so a read error is the likely explanation. The V and J genes are TRBV20-1 and TRBJ2-7; 7 bases agree with TRBD1. The CDR3 is made up of 15 amino acids. V was pared by 0 bases and J by 2 bases, with 7 bases of the junction left unmatched. The germline V gene encodes CDR1 DFQATT and CDR2 SNEGSKA (reference sequence). The CDR3 protein is CSARDSGTATYEQYL. The CDR3 coding sequence is TGCAGTGCTAGAGATTCAGGGACAGCAACCTACGAGCAGTACCTC.

Many counts were recorded for this clonotype. J is TRBJ2-1 and V is TRBV11-3, with D tentatively TRBD2 (6 bases). V lost 3 bases and J lost 0, with 6 bases in between. There are 14 residues in the CDR3. Germline assignment: CDR1 SGHNT and CDR2 YENEEA. This CDR3 reads CASSLTSSYNEQFF. DNA of the CDR3: TGTGCCAGCAGCTTGACTAGCTCCTACAATGAGCAGTTCTTC.

This chain joins TRBV5-4 and TRBJ1-1; D unresolved. The germline V and J ends were trimmed by 3 bases and 0 bases, with 12 bases remaining between them. Germline-derived CDR1 and CDR2 are SGHNT and YYREEE (reference sequence). This CDR3 is built from 15 residues. CDR3: CASSSRTQLNTEAFF. The CDR3 DNA sequence: TGTGCCAGCAGCTCGCGGACGCAGCTGAACACTGAAGCTTTCTTT.

The chain uses TRBV19 and TRBJ1-4; 8 bases line up with TRBD1. This CDR3 is 15 amino acids long. V trimming: 4 bases; J trimming: 8 bases; junction bases outside the gene matches: 9. Germline V lookup: CDR1 LNHDA, CDR2 SQIVND (reference sequence). CDR3 DNA sequence: TGTGCCAGTAGTAGCTCCGGGACAGGCGGCGAAAAACTGTTTTTT. Translated: CASSSSGTGGEKLFF. Looking up the rest from reference TRBV19 and TRBJ1-4 gives the full variable domain: DGGITQSPKYLFRKEGQNVTLSCEQNLNHDAMYWYRQDPGQGLRLIYYSQIVNDFQKGDIAEGYSVSREKKESFPLTVTSAQKNPTAFYLCASSSSGTGGEKLFFGSGTQLSVL.

This clonotype occurred once. V gene TRBV9 combines with J gene TRBJ2-1, with TRBD2 as a possible D gene (7 bases). Between the trimmed V and J ends, which lost 3 bases and 9 bases, there was a span of 13 bases. The CDR3 length is 13 residues. The V gene's germline CDR1 is SGDLS and CDR2 YYNGEE. DNA for the CDR3: TGTGCCAGCAGCGAGACGGGGGGCACTGAGCAGTTCTTC. It encodes CASSETGGTEQFF.

Of note for this clonotype: Given a much more abundant clone one base away, this may be a read error. V is TRBV18 and J is TRBJ1-4; D is unclear. Germline CDR1 KGHSH, CDR2 LQKENI. This CDR3 is 13 amino acids long. CDR3 residues: CAGSPPSQEKLFF. Written as DNA, the CDR3 is TGTGCCGGCTCACCACCCAGCCAAGAAAAACTGTTTTTT. The full variable domain, rest sourced from reference TRBV18 and TRBJ1-4, is NAGVMQNPRHLVRRRGQEARLRCSPMKGHSHVYWYRQLPEEGLKFMVYLQKENIIDESGMPKERFSAEFPKEGPSILRIQQVVRGDSAAYFCAGSPPSQEKLFFGSGTQLSVL.